This T cell receptor beta chain came from a study of patients and donors after allogeneic stem cell transplantation. This clonotype was detected only once. TCRdb independently ran MiXCR on the RT-PCR reads; one entry per CDR3 protein. Here the sample spans some 90,000 distinct CDR3 sequences, 48% being singletons. This clonotype was obtained from a human donor who was either an allogeneic HSCT recipient or a stem cell or donor lymphocyte infusion donor (not recorded which). It is not recorded whose cells these are; they may come from a transplant donor. The specimen was blood, either unsorted or a sorted T cell fraction (not recorded which).

CDR3: CASSLRDSEAFF. The CDR3 nucleotides read TGTGCCAGCAGTCTGAGGGACAGTGAAGCTTTCTTT. The chain uses TRBV12-3 or TRBV12-4 and TRBJ1-1; 7 bases are a match to TRBD1. With 5 bases clipped from V and 7 bases from J, the junction kept 4 bases outside the gene matches. The CDR3 is 12 amino acids.